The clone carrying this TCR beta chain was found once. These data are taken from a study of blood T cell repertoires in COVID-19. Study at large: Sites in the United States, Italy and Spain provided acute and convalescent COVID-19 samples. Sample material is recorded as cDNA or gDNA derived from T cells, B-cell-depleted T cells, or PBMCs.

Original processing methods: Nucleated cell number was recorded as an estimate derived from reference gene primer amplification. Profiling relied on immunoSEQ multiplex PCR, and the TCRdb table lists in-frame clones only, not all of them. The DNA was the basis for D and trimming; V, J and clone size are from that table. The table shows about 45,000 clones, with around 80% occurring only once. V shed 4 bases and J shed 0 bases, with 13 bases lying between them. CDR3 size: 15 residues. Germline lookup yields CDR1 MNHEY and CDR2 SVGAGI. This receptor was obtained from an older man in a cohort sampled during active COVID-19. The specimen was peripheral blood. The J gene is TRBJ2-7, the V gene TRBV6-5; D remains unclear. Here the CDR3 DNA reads TGTGCCAGCAGTTTAAATTGGCACCCCTCCTACGAGCAGTACTTC. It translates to CASSLNWHPSYEQYF.